This T cell receptor beta chain appears in the sequencing data of a study of cytomegalovirus exposure and HLA in healthy donors. Notes on this clone: The target antigen is unknown.

Germline V gene lookup returns CDR1 ENHRY and CDR2 SYGVKD. CDR3 length equals 14 residues. V lost 10 bases, J lost 3 bases, and 16 bases lay in between. General study findings and limits: The authors later found TCR association rates varying by HLA locus, with DRB1 most and HLA-C fewest.

Amplification used 60 Vbeta primers and 13 Jbeta primers. Sequencing was performed with immunoSEQ multiplex PCR; in TCRdb, only in-frame clones are kept and a portion is missing. In the table there are fewer than 250,000 clones, around 84% of which are singletons. This TCR was recovered from a woman aged 18-35 years in good health and CMV-seronegative. This chain uses TRBV10-3 with TRBJ1-3, with D possibly matching TRBD1 (5 bases). The sequenced material came from PBMCs. The CDR3 protein is CATIGGIYGNTIYF. CDR3 nucleotide sequence: TGTGCCACCATTGGGGGGATTTATGGAAACACCATATATTTT.